This T cell receptor (beta chain) originates from a study of blood T cell repertoires in COVID-19. Study as a whole: COVID-19 samples, acute and convalescent, were from the United States, Italy and Spain. The analysed material was cDNA or gDNA that came from T cells, B-cell-depleted T cells, or PBMCs.

CDR1 is MRHNA, CDR2 SNTAGT, per germline. This CDR3 is built from 14 residues. V trimming: 5 bases; J trimming: 7 bases; junction bases outside the gene matches: 10. Authors' data handling: Estimated nucleated cell counts came from reference gene primer amplification. Measured with immunoSEQ multiplex PCR; TCRdb has only the in-frame clones, and not every one. D and trimming were read from the DNA, whereas the V and J calls and clone size are those reported in that table. The table shows some 180,000 clones, with more than 80% occurring only once. Sequencing was performed on peripheral blood. The sequence derives from a middle-aged man with acute or convalescent COVID-19. The chain recombines TRBV6-4 with TRBJ1-1, with 7 bases identical to TRBD1. CDR3 sequence: CASSTVTGSGEAFF. In nucleotides, the CDR3 is TGTGCCAGCAGTACGGTGACAGGGAGTGGTGAAGCTTTCTTT.